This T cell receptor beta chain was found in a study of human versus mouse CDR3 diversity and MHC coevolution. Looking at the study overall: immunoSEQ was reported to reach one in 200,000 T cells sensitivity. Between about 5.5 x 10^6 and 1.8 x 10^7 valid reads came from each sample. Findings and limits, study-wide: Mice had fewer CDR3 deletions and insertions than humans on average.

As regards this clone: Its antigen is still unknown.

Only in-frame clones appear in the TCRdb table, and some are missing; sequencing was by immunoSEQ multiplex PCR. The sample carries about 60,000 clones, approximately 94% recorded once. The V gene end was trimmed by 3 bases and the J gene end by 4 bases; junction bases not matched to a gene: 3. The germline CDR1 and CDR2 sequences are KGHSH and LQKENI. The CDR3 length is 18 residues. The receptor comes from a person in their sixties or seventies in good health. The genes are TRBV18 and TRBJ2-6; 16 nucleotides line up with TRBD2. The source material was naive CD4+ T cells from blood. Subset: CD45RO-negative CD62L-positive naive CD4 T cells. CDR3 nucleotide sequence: TGTGCCAGCTCACCGGGACTAGCGGGAGGGTCCGGGGCCAACGTCCTGACTTTC. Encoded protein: CASSPGLAGGSGANVLTF.